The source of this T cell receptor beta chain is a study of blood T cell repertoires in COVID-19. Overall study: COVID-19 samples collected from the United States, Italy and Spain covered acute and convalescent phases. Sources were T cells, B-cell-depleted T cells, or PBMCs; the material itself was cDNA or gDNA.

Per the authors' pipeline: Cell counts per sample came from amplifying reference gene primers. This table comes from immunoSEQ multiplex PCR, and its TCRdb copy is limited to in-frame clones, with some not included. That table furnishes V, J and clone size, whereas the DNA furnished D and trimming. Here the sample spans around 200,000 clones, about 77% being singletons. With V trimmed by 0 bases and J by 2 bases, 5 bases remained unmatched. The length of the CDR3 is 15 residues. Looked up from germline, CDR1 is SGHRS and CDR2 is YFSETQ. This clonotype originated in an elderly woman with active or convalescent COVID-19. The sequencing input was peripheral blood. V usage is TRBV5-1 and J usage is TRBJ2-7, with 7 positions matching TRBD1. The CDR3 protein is CASSLAPGQTYEQYF. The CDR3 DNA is TGCGCCAGCAGCTTGGCCCCGGGACAGACCTACGAGCAGTACTTC.